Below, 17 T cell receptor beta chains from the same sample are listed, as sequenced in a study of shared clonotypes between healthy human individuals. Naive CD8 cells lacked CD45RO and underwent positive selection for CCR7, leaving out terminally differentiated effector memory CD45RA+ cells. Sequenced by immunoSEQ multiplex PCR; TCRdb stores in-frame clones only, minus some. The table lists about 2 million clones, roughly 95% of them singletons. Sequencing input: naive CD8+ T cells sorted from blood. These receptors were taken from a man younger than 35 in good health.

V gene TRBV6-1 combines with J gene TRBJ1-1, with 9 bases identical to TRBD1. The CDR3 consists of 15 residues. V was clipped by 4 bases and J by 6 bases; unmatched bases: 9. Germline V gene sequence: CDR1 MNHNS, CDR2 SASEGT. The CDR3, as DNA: TGTGCCAGCAGTGCTTACACAGGGGGCGCTTCTGAAGCTTTCTTT. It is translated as CASSAYTGGASEAFF.

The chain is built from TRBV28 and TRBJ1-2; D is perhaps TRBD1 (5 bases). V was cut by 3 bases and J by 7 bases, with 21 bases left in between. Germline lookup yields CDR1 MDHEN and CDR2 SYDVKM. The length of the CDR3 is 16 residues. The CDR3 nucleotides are TGTGCCAGCAGTTTGAGTTGGGACCCTTTGGGCTCTGGCTACACCTTC. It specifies CASSLSWDPLGSGYTF.

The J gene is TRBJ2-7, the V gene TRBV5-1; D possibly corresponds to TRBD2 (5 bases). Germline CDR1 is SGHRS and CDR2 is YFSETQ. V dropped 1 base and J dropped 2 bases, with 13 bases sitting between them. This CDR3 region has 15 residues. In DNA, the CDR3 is TGCGCCAGCAGCTTGTTGTGGGAGCGCACCTACGAGCAGTACTTC. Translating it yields CASSLLWERTYEQYF.

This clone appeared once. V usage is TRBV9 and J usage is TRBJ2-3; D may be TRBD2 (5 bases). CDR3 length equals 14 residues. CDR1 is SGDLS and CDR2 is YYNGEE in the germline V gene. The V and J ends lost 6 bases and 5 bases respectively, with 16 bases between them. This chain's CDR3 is CASTLDLQEDTQYF. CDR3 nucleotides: TGTGCCAGCACCCTGGACTTGCAGGAAGATACGCAGTATTTT. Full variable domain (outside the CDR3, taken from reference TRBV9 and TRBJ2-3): DSGVTQTPKHLITATGQRVTLRCSPRSGDLSVYWYQQSLDQGLQFLIQYYNGEERAKGNILERFSAQQFPDLHSELNLSSLELGDSALYFCASTLDLQEDTQYFGPGTRLTVL.

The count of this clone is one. The chain's CDR3 is CASSLDWTGAYNEQFF. DNA of the CDR3: TGTGCCAGCAGCTTAGATTGGACAGGGGCCTACAATGAGCAGTTCTTC. This chain links TRBV11-2 with TRBJ2-1, with 9 bases that match TRBD1. The CDR3 extends over 16 amino acids. V lost 0 bases, J lost 2 bases, and 2 bases stayed unmatched. Germline lookup yields CDR1 SGHAT and CDR2 FQNNGV.

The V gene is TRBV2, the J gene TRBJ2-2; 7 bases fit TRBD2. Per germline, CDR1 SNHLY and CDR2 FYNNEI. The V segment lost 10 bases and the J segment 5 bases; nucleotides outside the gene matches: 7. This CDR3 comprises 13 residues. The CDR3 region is CATHWGGTGELFF. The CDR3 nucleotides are TGTGCCACCCACTGGGGAGGGACCGGGGAGCTGTTTTTT.

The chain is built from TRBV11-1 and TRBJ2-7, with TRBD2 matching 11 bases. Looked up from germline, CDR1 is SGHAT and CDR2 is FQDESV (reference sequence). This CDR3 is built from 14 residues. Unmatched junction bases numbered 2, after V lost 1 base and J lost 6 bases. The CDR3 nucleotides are TGTGCCAGCAGCTTAGGCCTAGCGGGGGGCGAGCAGTACTTC. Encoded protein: CASSLGLAGGEQYF.

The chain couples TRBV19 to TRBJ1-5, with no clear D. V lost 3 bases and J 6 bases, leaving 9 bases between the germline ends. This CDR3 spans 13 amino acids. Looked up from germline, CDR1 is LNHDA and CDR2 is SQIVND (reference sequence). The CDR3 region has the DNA TGTGCCAGTAGTATCACGGACCCTCAGCCCCAGCATTTT. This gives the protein CASSITDPQPQHF.

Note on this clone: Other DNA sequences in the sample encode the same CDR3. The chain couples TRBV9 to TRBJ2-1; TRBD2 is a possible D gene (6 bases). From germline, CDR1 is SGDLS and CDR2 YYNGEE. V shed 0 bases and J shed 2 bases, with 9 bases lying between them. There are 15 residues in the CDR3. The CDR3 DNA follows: TGTGCCAGCAGCGTAGACGGGGGAGCCTACAATGAGCAGTTCTTC. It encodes CASSVDGGAYNEQFF.

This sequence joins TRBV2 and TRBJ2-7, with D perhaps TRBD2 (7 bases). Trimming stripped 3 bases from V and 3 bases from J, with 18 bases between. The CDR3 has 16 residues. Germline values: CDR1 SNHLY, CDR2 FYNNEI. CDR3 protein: CASSDRGRAYGYEQYF. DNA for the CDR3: TGTGCCAGCAGTGATAGGGGGAGGGCCTACGGCTACGAGCAGTACTTC. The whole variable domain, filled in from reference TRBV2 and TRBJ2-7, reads EPEVTQTPSHQVTQMGQEVILRCVPISNHLYFYWYRQILGQKVEFLVSFYNNEISEKSEIFDDQFSVERPDGSNFTLKIRSTKLEDSAMYFCASSDRGRAYGYEQYFGPGTRLTVT.

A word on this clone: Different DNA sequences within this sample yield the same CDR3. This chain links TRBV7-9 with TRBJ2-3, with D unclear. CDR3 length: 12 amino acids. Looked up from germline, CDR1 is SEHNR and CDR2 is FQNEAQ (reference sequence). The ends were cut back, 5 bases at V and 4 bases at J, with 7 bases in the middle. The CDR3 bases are TGTGCCAGCAGCCCCCGGCCAGATACGCAGTATTTT. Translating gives CASSPRPDTQYF.

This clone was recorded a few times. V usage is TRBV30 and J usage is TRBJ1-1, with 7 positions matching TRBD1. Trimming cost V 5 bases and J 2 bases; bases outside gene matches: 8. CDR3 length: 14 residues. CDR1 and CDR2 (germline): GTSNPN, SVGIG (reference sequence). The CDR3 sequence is CAWDRESRNTEAFF. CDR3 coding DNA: TGTGCCTGGGACAGGGAGTCCCGAAACACTGAAGCTTTCTTT.

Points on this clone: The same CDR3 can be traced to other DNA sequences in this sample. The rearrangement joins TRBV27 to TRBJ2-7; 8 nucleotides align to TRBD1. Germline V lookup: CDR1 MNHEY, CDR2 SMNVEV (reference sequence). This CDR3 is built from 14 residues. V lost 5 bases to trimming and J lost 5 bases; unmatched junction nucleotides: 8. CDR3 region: CASSPGTGGHEQYF. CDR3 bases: TGTGCCAGCAGTCCTGGGACAGGCGGCCACGAGCAGTACTTC.

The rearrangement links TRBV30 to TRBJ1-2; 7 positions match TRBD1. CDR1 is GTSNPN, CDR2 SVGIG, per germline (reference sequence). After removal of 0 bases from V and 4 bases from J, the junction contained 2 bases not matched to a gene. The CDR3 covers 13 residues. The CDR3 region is CAWSVDRLYGYTF. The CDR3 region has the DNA TGTGCCTGGAGTGTGGACAGGCTCTATGGCTACACCTTC.

CDR3 region: CATSRDLGDYEQYF. DNA for the CDR3: TGTGCCACCAGCAGAGATCTGGGGGATTACGAGCAGTACTTC. The gene calls are TRBV15 and TRBJ2-7, with D perhaps matching TRBD1 or TRBD2 (5 bases each). This CDR3 spans 14 amino acids. CDR1 and CDR2 from the germline V gene are LNHNV and YYDKDF (reference sequence). V was trimmed by 0 bases and J by 4 bases, leaving 10 bases between them.

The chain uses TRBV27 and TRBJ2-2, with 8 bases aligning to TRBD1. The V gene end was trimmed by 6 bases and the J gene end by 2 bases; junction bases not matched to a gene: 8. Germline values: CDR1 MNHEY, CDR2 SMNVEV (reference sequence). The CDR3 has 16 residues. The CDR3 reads CASSSPGQANTGELFF. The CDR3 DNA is TGTGCCAGCAGCTCACCGGGACAGGCAAACACCGGGGAGCTGTTTTTT.

CDR3 loop: CAWSVLAGVTLDTQYF. The CDR3 region has the DNA TGTGCCTGGAGTGTACTCGCGGGAGTCACCTTAGATACGCAGTATTTT. The chain uses TRBV30 and TRBJ2-3; 7 bases agree with TRBD2. V lost 0 bases, J lost 5 bases, and 11 bases stayed unmatched. Germline CDR1 and CDR2: GTSNPN and SVGIG (reference sequence). This CDR3 has 16 residues.